The rows below give T cell receptor beta chains drawn from one sample of a study of early stage breast cancer tumors. Generated by immunoSEQ multiplex PCR, the TCRdb table keeps only in-frame clones and is missing some. The sample carries just over 70,000 clones, more than 65% recorded once. Sequencing was performed on blood. These receptors were obtained from a person aged 55 to 70 with breast cancer. The CDR3 runs from the conserved cysteine through the conserved F or W. The D gene is left open where the match is weak. Part of the rows lack a size; the others show once, few, many or a class for expanded clones.

j_call | d_call | clone_size | v_call | cdr3_length | cdr3_aa | cdr3_nt
TRBJ1-5 | . | . | TRBV6-1 | 12 | CASSEANQPQHF | TGTGCCAGCAGTGAAGCAAATCAGCCCCAGCATTTT
TRBJ2-1 | . | . | TRBV30 | 13 | CAWATGLRNEQFF | TGTGCCTGGGCGACCGGACTCCGAAATGAGCAGTTCTTC
TRBJ2-7 | . | few | TRBV6-1 | 13 | CASISGKGWEQYF | TGTGCCAGCATTTCTGGAAAGGGTTGGGAGCAGTACTTC
TRBJ2-2 | TRBD1 | . | TRBV5-1 | 15 | CASGTGTGGTGELFF | TGCGCCAGCGGAACCGGGACAGGGGGCACCGGGGAGCTGTTTTTT
TRBJ1-6 | . | . | TRBV30 | 20 | CAWSAKQGFSRGSYNSPLHF | TGTGCCTGGAGCGCAAAACAGGGATTTAGTAGGGGCTCCTATAATTCACCCCTCCACTTT
TRBJ1-5 | . | . | TRBV7-8 | 16 | CASSLSGDGPNQPQHF | TGTGCCAGCAGCCTTTCTGGGGACGGACCCAATCAGCCCCAGCATTTT
TRBJ2-2 | . | once | TRBV18 | 15 | CASSEQPSDTGELFF | TGTGCCAGCTCAGAACAGCCCTCGGACACCGGGGAGCTGTTTTTT
TRBJ2-3 | . | once | TRBV29-1 | 14 | CSVVGVRDTDTQYF | TGCAGCGTTGTAGGGGTCCGGGACACAGATACGCAGTATTTT
TRBJ2-5 | . | . | TRBV2 | 13 | CASSGLAAETQYF | TGTGCCAGCAGTGGGCTAGCCGCAGAGACCCAGTACTTC
TRBJ2-6 | . | . | TRBV29-1 | 14 | CSVRRISGANVLTF | TGCAGCGTTCGACGGATCTCTGGGGCCAACGTCCTGACTTTC
TRBJ1-5 | . | few | TRBV6-5 | 14 | CASRGGGGNQPQHF | TGTGCCAGCAGAGGAGGAGGGGGCAATCAGCCCCAGCATTTT
TRBJ1-2 | . | . | TRBV5-1 | 13 | CASSLVESYGYTF | TGCGCCAGCAGCTTGGTGGAATCCTATGGCTACACCTTC
TRBJ2-7 | TRBD2 | once | TRBV10-1 | 17 | CASSEKLGLAASYEQYF | TGCGCCAGCAGTGAGAAGTTGGGACTAGCGGCCTCCTACGAGCAGTACTTC
TRBJ1-5 | TRBD1 | . | TRBV19 | 14 | CASSQTGGGQPQHF | TGTGCCAGTAGCCAGACAGGGGGCGGTCAGCCCCAGCATTTT
TRBJ2-3 | . | . | TRBV23-1 | 16 | CASSQSRDTITDTQYF | TGCGCCAGCAGTCAATCAAGGGACACAATCACAGATACGCAGTATTTT
TRBJ2-7 | . | medium-sized | TRBV27 | 13 | CASSLGPGYEQYF | TGTGCCAGCAGTTTAGGTCCAGGGTACGAGCAGTACTTC
TRBJ1-6 | TRBD1 | few | TRBV2 | 17 | CASSEPTGQSYNSPLHF | TGTGCCAGCAGTGAACCCACGGGACAGTCCTATAATTCACCCCTCCACTTT
TRBJ2-5 | . | . | TRBV28 | 15 | CASSEDSPRKETQYF | TGTGCCAGCAGTGAAGACAGCCCTAGGAAAGAGACCCAGTACTTC
TRBJ2-7 | TRBD1 | few | TRBV2 | 14 | CASRILQGYYEQYF | TGTGCCAGCAGAATTCTACAGGGGTACTACGAGCAGTACTTC
TRBJ2-3 | TRBD2 | . | TRBV29-1 | 12 | CSGVLAGSTQYF | TGCAGCGGAGTACTAGCGGGCAGCACGCAGTATTTT
TRBJ1-2 | . | . | TRBV5-6 | 15 | CASSLIGEANYGYTF | TGTGCCAGCAGCTTGATCGGGGAAGCTAACTATGGCTACACCTTC
TRBJ2-3 | . | . | TRBV5-4 | 15 | CASSLEQGRADTQYF | TGTGCCAGCAGCTTGGAGCAGGGGAGGGCAGATACGCAGTATTTT
TRBJ2-2 | . | . | TRBV27 | 15 | CASSETRVRTGELFF | TGTGCCAGCTCTGAGACTAGGGTGAGGACCGGGGAGCTGTTTTTT
TRBJ2-3 | . | . | TRBV27 | 16 | CASSLSSWPRADTQYF | TGTGCCAGCAGTTTATCCTCCTGGCCCAGAGCAGATACGCAGTATTTT
TRBJ2-5 | . | few | TRBV20-1 | 10 | CSARVETQYF | TGCAGTGCTAGGGTCGAGACCCAGTACTTC
TRBJ2-1 | . | . | TRBV19 | 15 | CASSDPGVALDEQFF | TGTGCCAGTAGTGACCCGGGAGTGGCTTTGGATGAGCAGTTCTTC
TRBJ2-7 | . | once | TRBV7-9 | 14 | CASSLQGPAYEQYF | TGTGCCAGCAGCCTTCAGGGACCCGCCTACGAGCAGTACTTC
TRBJ1-3 | . | few | TRBV10-1 | 16 | CASSEPGPRSGNTIYF | TGCGCCAGCAGTGAGCCCGGACCGAGGTCCGGAAACACCATATATTTT
TRBJ1-1 | . | once | TRBV27 | 13 | CASSIYRDTEAFF | TGTGCCAGCAGTATCTACAGGGATACTGAAGCTTTCTTT
TRBJ2-1 | TRBD2 | . | TRBV5-1 | 15 | CASKGTSGSMDEQFF | TGCGCCAGCAAAGGGACTAGCGGGAGTATGGATGAGCAGTTCTTC
TRBJ2-5 | TRBD2 | . | TRBV27 | 18 | CASSPGLAGMGLGETQYF | TGTGCCAGCAGTCCGGGACTAGCGGGGATGGGGCTTGGGGAGACCCAGTACTTC
TRBJ2-7 | . | . | TRBV9 | 13 | CASSPRSSYEQYF | TGTGCCAGCAGCCCCCGGAGCTCCTACGAGCAGTACTTC
TRBJ2-5 | TRBD2 | . | TRBV28 | 13 | CASIAAGGETQYF | TGTGCCAGCATAGCTGCGGGAGGGGAGACCCAGTACTTC
TRBJ1-2 | . | . | TRBV2 | 14 | CASSAQGKAYGYTF | TGTGCCAGCAGTGCCCAGGGGAAGGCCTATGGCTACACCTTC
TRBJ2-5 | TRBD1 | . | TRBV7-9 | 13 | CASSSGQQETQYF | TGTGCCAGCAGCTCGGGACAGCAAGAGACCCAGTACTTC
TRBJ2-3 | TRBD1 | once | TRBV11-3 | 15 | CASSLAGQGADTQYF | TGTGCCAGCAGCTTAGCGGGACAGGGGGCAGATACGCAGTATTTT
TRBJ1-5 | TRBD1 | few | TRBV6-5 | 14 | CASRRQGSNQPQHF | TGTGCCAGCAGAAGACAGGGGAGCAATCAGCCCCAGCATTTT
TRBJ2-7 | . | . | TRBV7-6 | 11 | CASSPGYEQYF | TGTGCCAGCAGCCCGGGCTACGAGCAGTACTTC
TRBJ2-1 | TRBD2 | . | TRBV5-1 | 16 | CASSSDVGLAHNEQFF | TGCGCCAGCAGCAGCGACGTCGGACTAGCCCACAATGAGCAGTTCTTC
TRBJ2-3 | . | . | TRBV6-6 | 13 | CASSVTGSHTQYF | TGTGCCAGCAGTGTTACAGGGAGTCATACGCAGTATTTT